This T cell receptor beta chain was found in a study of monozygotic twins with inflammatory bowel disease. The study, taken as a whole, reports: Differing immunosuppressive treatments may have added variability to patient repertoires.

TCR libraries were prepared from 3,500 to 4,500 ng total RNA each. With the 5' RACE reads reprocessed, TCRdb shows one record per CDR3 protein and no DNA. The listing records some 170,000 distinct CDR3 sequences. As concerns this clonotype: Its antigen remains unknown.

The sequenced material came from blood. The TCR sequence derives from a human donor with ulcerative colitis or Crohn's disease, or a healthy co-twin of an affected twin (not recorded which).

The CDR3 sequence: CASSLASGRGQETQYF. The chain carries TRBV5-1 and TRBJ2-5; TCRdb reports TRBD1, a call that lacks DNA to check it against. Germline CDR1 reads SGHRS; CDR2 reads YFSETQ. This CDR3 comprises 16 residues.